This TCR beta chain emerged from a study of blood T cell repertoires in COVID-19. In the study overall: The United States, Italy and Spain provided the acute and convalescent COVID-19 samples. From T cells, B-cell-depleted T cells, or PBMCs came the material, which was cDNA or gDNA.

The protocol was immunoSEQ multiplex PCR, while the TCRdb copy is restricted to in-frame clones and leaves out a portion. The sample includes approximately 310,000 clones, under 90% of them seen just once. The length of the CDR3 is 13 residues. V was shortened by 7 bases and J by 5 bases, with 13 bases between the two germline ends. CDR1 and CDR2 from the germline V gene are KGHDR and SFDVKD. Cohort placement rested on clinical history that participants reported themselves. V and J are TRBV24-1 and TRBJ1-1; tentative D call: TRBD1 (6 bases). This clonotype was obtained from a man aged 60 to 69 who had recovered from COVID-19. The material sequenced was PBMCs or T cells enriched from blood (not recorded which). The CDR3 reads CATSREGGTEAFF. The CDR3 DNA reads as TGTGCCACCAGCCGGGAGGGGGGTACTGAAGCTTTCTTT.